This T cell receptor beta chain was observed in a study of control samples from healthy donors and cancer patients. This clone was seen only once. The CDR3 totals 16 residues. The germline CDR1 and CDR2 sequences are SGHRS and YFSETQ. Between the trimmed V and J ends, which lost 4 bases and 2 bases, there was a span of 18 bases. Assay used: immunoSEQ multiplex PCR; TCRdb lists only in-frame clones, some missing. Of under 150,000 clones in the sample, 85% to 90% were seen once. This sequence was found in a man between 45 and 60 years old with head and neck cancer. Input material: PBMCs. The chain combines TRBV5-1 with TRBJ1-2, with D uncertain. CDR3 nucleotide sequence: TGCGCCAGCAGCCGGCGGGGTGTTGAAGGGAACTATGGCTACACCTTC. This sequence encodes CASSRRGVEGNYGYTF. The full variable domain, completed using reference TRBV5-1 and TRBJ1-2, is KAGVTQTPRYLIKTRGQQVTLSCSPISGHRSVSWYQQTPGQGLQFLFEYFSETQRNKGNFPGRFSGRQFSNSRSEMNVSTLELGDSALYLCASSRRGVEGNYGYTFGSGTRLTVV.